This T cell receptor beta chain was retrieved from a study of T-cell memory formation after mild COVID-19. Study-level information: TCR clusters showed largely donor specificity.

Each CDR3 protein gets one entry after TCRdb re-called the 5' RACE reads with MiXCR. This table has approximately 580,000 distinct CDR3 sequences, approximately 20% appearing once. Study observations and caveats: Among CD4+ contracting clones, most were CM and EM, and CD8+ ones EMRA. Confirmation of SARS-CoV-2 specificity was lacking for second-wave clones peaking day 37. In pre-infection memory, a portion of responding clones appeared, which suggested that cross-reactive memory joined.

The V end was cut by 5 bases, the J end by 5 bases, with 13 bases between. CDR3 size: 14 residues. The V gene's germline CDR1 is SGHAT and CDR2 FQNNGV. About this clonotype: Its specificity is not known.

The chain recombines TRBV11-2 with TRBJ2-1, with D unclear. The sequenced material came from PBMCs or a T cell subset sorted from them (not recorded which). The TCR originated in an adult woman who had mild COVID-19 (a few samples of this study predate the infection). Cell type and time point are not known. The CDR3 reads CASSPSNTNNEQFF. CDR3 DNA: TGTGCCAGCAGCCCCTCTAACACTAACAATGAGCAGTTCTTC. The full variable domain, in which reference TRBV11-2 and TRBJ2-1 provide the parts outside the CDR3, is EAGVAQSPRYKIIEKRQSVAFWCNPISGHATLYWYQQILGQGPKLLIQFQNNGVVDDSQLPKDRFSAERLKGVDSTLKIQPAKLEDSAVYLCASSPSNTNNEQFFGPGTRLTVL.